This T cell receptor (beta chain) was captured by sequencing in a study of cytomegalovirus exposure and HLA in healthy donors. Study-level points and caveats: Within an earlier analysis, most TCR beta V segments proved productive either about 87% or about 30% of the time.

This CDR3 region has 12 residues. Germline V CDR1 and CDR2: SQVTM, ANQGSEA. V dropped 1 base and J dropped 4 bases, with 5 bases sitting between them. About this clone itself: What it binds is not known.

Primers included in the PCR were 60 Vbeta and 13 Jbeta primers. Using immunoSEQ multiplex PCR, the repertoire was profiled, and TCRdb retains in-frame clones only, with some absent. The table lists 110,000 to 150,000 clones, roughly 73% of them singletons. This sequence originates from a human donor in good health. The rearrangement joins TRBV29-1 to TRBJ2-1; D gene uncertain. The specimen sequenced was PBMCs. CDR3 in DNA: TGCAGCGTTGAAGCCAGGTACAATGAGCAGTTCTTC. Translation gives CSVEARYNEQFF.